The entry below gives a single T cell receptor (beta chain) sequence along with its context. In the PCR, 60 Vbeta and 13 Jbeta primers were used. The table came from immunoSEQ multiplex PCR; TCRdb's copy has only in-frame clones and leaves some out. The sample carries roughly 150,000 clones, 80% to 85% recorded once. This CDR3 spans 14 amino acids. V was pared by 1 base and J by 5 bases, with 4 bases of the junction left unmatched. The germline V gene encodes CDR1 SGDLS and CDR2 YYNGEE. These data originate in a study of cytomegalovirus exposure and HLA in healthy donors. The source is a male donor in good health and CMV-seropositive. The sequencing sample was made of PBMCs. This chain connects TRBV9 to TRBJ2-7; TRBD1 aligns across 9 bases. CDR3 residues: CASSVSGQGHEQYF. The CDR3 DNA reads TGTGCCAGCAGCGTATCAGGACAGGGGCACGAGCAGTACTTC.